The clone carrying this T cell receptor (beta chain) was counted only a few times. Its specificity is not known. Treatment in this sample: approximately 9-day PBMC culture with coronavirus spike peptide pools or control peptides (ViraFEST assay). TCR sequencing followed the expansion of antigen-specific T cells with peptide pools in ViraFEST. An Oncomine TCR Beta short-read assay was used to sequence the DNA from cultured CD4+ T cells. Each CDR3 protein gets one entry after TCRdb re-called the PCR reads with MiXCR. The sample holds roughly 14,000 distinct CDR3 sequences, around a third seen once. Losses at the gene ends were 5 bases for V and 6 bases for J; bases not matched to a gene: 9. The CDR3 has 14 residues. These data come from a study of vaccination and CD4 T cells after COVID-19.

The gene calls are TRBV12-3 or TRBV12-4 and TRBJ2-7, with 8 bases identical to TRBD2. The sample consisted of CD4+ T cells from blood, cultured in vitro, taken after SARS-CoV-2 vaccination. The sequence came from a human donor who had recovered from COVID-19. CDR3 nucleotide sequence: TGTGCCAGCAGTCCCCAGCGGGAGTTGGCCGAGCAGTACTTC. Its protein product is CASSPQRELAEQYF.